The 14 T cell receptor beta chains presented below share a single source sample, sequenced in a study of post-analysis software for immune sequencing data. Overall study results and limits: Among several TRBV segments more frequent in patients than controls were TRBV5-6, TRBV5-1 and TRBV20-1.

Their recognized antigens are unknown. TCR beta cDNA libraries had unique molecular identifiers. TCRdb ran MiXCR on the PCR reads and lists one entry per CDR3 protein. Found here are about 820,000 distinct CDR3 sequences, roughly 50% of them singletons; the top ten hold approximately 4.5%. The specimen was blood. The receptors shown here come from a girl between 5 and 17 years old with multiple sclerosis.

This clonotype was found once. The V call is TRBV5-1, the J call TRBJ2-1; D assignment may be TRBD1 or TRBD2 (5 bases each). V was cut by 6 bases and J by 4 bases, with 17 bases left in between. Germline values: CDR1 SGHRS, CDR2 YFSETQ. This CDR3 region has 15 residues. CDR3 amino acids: CASTLERGRYNEQFF. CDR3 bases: TGCGCCAGCACCCTGGAGAGGGGCCGTTACAATGAGCAGTTCTTC.

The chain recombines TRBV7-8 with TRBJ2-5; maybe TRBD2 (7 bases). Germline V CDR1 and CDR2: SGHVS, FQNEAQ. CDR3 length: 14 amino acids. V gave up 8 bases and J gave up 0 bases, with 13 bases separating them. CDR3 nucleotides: TGTGCCAGCTCGAGGGGGACTAACCAAGAGACCCAGTACTTC. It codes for CASSRGTNQETQYF.

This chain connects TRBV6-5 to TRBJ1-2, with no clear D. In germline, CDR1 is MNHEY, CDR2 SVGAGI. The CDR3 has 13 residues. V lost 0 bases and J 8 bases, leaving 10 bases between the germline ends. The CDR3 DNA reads TGTGCCAGCAGTTACTCAGGAACCGAGGGCTACACCTTC. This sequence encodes CASSYSGTEGYTF.

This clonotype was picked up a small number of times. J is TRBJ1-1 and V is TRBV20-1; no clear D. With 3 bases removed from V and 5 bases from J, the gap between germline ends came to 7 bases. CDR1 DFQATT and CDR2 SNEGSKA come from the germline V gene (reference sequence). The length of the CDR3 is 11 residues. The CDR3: CSASRQTEAFF. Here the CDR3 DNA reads TGCAGTGCTAGTAGGCAGACTGAAGCTTTCTTT.

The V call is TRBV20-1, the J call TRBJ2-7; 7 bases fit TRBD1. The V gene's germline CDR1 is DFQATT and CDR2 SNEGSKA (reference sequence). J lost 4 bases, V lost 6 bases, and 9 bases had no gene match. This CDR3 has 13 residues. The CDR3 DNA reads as TGCAGTGCCCAAGGACAGGTCGTATACGAGCAGTACTTC. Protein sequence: CSAQGQVVYEQYF.

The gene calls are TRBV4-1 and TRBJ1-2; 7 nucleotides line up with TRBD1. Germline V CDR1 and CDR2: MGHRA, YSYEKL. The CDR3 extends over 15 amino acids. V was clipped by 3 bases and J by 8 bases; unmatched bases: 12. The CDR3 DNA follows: TGCGCCAGCAGCCAGGTGGACGACAGGGAATTGGGCTACACCTTC. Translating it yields CASSQVDDRELGYTF.

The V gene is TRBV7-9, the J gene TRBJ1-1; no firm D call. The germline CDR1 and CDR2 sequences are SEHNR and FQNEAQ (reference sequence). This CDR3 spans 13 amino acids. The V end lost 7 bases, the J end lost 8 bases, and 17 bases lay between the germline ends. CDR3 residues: CASTSGRIGEAFF. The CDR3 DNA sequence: TGTGCCAGCACTTCTGGACGAATCGGGGAAGCTTTCTTT.

The CDR3: CASSNGAVTYNEQFF. CDR3 nucleotides: TGTGCCAGCAGTAATGGTGCGGTAACATACAATGAGCAGTTCTTC. The chain links TRBV7-9 to TRBJ2-1; no reliable D call. V dropped 6 bases and J dropped 4 bases, with 16 bases sitting between them. Germline CDR1 SEHNR, CDR2 FQNEAQ (reference sequence). The length of the CDR3 is 15 residues.

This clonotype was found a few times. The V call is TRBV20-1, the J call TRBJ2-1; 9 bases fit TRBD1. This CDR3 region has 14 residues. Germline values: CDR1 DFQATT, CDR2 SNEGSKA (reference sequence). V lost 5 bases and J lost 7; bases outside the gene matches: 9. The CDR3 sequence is CSACFPGQGNEQFF. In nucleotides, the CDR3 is TGCAGTGCTTGTTTCCCGGGACAGGGAAATGAGCAGTTCTTC.

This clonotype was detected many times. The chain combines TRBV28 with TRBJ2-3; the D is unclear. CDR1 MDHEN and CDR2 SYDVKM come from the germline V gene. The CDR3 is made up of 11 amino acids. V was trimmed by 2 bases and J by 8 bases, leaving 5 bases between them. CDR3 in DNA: TGTGCCAGCAGTTTACCCCCTACGCAGTATTTT. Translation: CASSLPPTQYF.

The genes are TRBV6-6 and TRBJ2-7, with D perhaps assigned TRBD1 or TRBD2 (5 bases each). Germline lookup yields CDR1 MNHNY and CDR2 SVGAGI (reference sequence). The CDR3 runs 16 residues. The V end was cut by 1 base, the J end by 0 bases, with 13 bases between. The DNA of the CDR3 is TGTGCCAGCAGTTACTTGGGGACCGAACTCTCCTACGAGCAGTACTTC. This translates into CASSYLGTELSYEQYF.

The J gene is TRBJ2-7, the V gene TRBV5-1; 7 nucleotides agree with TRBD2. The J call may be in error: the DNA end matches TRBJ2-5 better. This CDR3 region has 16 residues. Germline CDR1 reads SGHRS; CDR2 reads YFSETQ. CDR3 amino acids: CASSFLADLQGETQYF. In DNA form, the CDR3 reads TGCGCCAGCAGCTTTCTAGCGGACCTCCAAGGAGAGACCCAGTACTTC.

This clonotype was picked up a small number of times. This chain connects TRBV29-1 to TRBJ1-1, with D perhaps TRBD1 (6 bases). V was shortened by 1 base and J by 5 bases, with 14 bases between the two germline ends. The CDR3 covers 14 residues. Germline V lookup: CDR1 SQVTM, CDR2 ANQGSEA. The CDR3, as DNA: TGCAGCGTTGAAGGGGGGGCTGTCCAGACTGAAGCTTTCTTT. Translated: CSVEGGAVQTEAFF.

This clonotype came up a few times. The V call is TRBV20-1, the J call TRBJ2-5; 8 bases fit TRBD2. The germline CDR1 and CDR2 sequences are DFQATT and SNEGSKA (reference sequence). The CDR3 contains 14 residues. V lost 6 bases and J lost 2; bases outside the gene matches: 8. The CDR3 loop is CSAARLATQETQYF. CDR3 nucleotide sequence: TGCAGTGCCGCTAGACTAGCGACTCAAGAGACCCAGTACTTC.